Here is one TCR beta chain with its context. The data were obtained in a study of T cells after yellow fever vaccination. V was trimmed by 2 bases and J by 6 bases, leaving 14 bases between them. This CDR3 spans 14 amino acids. Germline loops: CDR1 DFQATT, CDR2 SNEGSKA (reference sequence). TCRdb ran MiXCR on the 5' RACE reads and lists one entry per CDR3 protein. This sample has hundreds of thousands of distinct CDR3 sequences, with roughly 14% found just once. Here the sequenced sample was PBMCs, taken on the day of the yellow fever booster vaccination. The rearrangement joins TRBV20-1 to TRBJ2-4, with D possibly called TRBD1 or TRBD2 (5 bases each). This receptor was identified in a man aged 25-45 years who received the YFV17D yellow fever vaccine. The CDR3 nucleotides are TGCAGTGCTAGAAGCGGACACGCCTCAAACATTCAGTACTTC. Translated: CSARSGHASNIQYF.